This T cell receptor beta chain was sequenced in a study of glioma-infiltrating T cells. Trimming removed 4 bases from V and 2 bases from J; junction bases left unmatched: 6. The CDR3 has 16 amino acids. Germline CDR1 reads WSHSY; CDR2 reads SAAADI. This clonotype was counted ten times or more. What it binds is not known. Amplification of TCR alpha and beta CDR3 regions from RNA used iRepertoire nested multiplex PCR. Using its own MiXCR run on the multiplex PCR reads, TCRdb lists one record per CDR3 protein. Here the sample spans some 85,000 distinct CDR3 sequences, around a quarter being singletons. Study-level results: Gliomas, especially low-grade, showed above-expected tissue-blood divergence; non-neoplastic patients showed below.

Sequencing was done on a sample of glioma tissue, nonneoplastic brain tissue, or PBMCs (not recorded which). This chain connects TRBV10-2 to TRBJ2-5; TRBD1 agrees at 11 bases. This sequence originates from a human donor with low-grade glioma or glioblastoma, undergoing nonglioma brain surgery, or in good health (not recorded which). CDR3 sequence reads: CASSVRDRGLQETQYF. In nucleotides, the CDR3 is TGCGCCAGCAGTGTGAGGGACAGGGGGTTGCAAGAGACCCAGTACTTC.